This T cell receptor (beta chain) was sequenced for a study of beta chain features in type 1 diabetes. Findings and caveats of the study: In the patient group, naive, central memory and Treg TCRB repertoires seemed more alike than in the healthy donor group.

The investigators reverse transcribed all of the isolated RNA, so they sequenced expressed TCRB transcripts. The assay was immunoSEQ multiplex PCR, and TCRdb's table has in-frame clones only and misses some. The sample yields fewer than 250,000 clones, around 14% seen once. Germline CDR1 and CDR2: MNHEY and SMNVEV (reference sequence). This CDR3 is built from 12 residues. Trimming removed 6 bases at V and 4 bases at J, with 10 bases between. This clone was detected a few times. Its target is unknown. The chain links TRBV27 to TRBJ2-7; D is uncertain. Material: naive CD4+ T cells from blood. This TCR was recovered from a middle-aged woman in good health. CDR3 bases: TGTGCCAGCAGCTCAGGCTATTACGAGCAGTACTTC. This codes for CASSSGYYEQYF.